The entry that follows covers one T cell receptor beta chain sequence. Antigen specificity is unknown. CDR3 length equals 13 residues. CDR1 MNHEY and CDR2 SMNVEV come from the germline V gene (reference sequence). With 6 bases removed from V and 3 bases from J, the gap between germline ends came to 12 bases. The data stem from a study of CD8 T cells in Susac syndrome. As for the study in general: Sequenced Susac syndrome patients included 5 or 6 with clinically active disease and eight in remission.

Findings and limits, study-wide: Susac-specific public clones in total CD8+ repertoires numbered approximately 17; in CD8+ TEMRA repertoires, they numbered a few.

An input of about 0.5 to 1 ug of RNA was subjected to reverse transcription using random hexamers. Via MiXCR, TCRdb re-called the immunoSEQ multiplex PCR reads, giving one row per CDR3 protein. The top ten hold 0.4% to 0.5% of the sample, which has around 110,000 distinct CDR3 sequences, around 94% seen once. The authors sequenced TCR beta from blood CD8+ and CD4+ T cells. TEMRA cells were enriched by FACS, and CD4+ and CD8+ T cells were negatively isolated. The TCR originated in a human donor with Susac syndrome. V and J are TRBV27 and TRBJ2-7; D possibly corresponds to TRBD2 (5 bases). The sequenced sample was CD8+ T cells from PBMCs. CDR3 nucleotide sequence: TGTGCCAGCAGCCTGGGGAGCTTCTACGAGCAGTACTTC. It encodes CASSLGSFYEQYF.